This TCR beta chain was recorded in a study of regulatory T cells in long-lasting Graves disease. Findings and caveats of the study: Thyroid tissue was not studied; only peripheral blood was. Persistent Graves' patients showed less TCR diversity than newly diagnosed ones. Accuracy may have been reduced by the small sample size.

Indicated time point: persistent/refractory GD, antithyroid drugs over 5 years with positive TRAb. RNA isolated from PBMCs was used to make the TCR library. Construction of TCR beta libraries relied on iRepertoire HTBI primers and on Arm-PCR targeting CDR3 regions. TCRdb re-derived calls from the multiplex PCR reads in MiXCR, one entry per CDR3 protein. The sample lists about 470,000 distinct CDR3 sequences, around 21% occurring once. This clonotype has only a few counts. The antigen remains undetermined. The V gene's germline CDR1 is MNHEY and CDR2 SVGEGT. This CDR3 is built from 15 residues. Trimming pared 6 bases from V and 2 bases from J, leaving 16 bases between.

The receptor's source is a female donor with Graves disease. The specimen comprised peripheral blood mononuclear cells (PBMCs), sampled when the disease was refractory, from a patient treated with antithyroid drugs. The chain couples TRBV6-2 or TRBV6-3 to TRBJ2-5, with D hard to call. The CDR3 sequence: CASRPDLWEQETQYF. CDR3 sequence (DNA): TGTGCCAGCAGGCCAGACCTTTGGGAACAAGAGACCCAGTACTTC.